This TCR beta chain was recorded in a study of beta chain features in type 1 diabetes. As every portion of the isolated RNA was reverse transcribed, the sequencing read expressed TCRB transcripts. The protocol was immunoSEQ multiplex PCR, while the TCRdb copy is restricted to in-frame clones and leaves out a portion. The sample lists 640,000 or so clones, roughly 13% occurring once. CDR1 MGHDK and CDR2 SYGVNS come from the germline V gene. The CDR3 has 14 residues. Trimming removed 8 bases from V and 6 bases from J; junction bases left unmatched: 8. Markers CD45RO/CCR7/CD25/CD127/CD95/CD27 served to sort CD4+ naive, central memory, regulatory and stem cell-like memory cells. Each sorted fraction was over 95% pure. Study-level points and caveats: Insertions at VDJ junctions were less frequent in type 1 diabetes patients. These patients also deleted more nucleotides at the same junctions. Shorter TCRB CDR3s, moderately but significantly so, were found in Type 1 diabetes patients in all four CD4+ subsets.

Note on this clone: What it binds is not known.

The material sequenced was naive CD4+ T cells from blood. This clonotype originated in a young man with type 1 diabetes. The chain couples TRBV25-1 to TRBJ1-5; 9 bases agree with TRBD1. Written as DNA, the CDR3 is TGTGCCAGCGCGTCCACAGGGGGCGGTCAGCCCCAGCATTTT. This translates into CASASTGGGQPQHF.